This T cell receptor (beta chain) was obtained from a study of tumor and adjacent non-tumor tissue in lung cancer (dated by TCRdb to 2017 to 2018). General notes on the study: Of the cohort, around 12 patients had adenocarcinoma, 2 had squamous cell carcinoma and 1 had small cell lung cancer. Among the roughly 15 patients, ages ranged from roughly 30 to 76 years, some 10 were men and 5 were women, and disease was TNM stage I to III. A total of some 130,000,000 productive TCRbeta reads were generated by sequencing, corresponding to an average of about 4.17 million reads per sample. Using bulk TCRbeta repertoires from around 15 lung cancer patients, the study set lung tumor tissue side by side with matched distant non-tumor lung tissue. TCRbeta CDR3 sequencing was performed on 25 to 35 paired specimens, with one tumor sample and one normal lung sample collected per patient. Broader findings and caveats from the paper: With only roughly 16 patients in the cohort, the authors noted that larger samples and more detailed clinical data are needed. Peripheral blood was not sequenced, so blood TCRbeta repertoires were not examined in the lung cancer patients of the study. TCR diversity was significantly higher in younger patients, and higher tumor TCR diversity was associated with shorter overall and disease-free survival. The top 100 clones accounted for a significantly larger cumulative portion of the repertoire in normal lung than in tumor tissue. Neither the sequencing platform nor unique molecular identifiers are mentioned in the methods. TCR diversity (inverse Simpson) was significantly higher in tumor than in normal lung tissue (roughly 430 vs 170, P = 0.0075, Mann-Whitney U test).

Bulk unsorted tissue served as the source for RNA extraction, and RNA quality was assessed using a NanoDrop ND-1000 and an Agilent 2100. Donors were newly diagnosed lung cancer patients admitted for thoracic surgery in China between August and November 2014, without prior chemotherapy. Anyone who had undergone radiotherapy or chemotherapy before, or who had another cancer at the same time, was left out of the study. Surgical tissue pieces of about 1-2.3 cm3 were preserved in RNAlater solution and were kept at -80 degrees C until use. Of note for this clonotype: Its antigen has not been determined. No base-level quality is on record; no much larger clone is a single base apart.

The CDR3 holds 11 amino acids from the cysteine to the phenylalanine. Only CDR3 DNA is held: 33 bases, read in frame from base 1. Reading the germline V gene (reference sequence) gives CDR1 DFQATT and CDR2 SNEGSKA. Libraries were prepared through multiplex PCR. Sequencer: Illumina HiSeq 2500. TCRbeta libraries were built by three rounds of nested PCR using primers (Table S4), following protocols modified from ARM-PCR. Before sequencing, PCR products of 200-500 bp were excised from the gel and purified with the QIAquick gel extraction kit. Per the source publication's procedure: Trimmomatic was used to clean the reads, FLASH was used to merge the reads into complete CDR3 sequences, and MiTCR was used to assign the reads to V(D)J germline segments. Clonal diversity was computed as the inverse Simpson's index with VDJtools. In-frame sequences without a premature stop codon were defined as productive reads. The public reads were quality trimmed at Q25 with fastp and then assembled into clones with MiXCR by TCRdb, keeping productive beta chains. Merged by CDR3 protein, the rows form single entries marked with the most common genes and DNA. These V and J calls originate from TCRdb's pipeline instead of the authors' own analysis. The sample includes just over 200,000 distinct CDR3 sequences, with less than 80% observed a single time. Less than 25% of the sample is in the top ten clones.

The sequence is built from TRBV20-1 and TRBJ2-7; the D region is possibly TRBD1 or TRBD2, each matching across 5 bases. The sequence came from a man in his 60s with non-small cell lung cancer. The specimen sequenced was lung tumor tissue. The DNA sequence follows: TGCAATGATAGGGACCTATACGAGCAGTACTTC. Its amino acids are CNDRDLYEQYF.